Presented here are 2 T cell receptor beta chains from one specimen sequenced in a study of cytomegalovirus exposure and HLA in healthy donors. PCR amplification relied on 60 Vbeta primers (plus 13 Jbeta primers). TCRdb keeps only in-frame clones here, not all; method: immunoSEQ multiplex PCR. The sample records some 220,000 clones, approximately 84% being singletons. Sequenced material: PBMCs. The origin of the receptors is a girl aged 2-10 years in good health and CMV-seronegative.

In nucleotides, the CDR3 is TGTGCCAGCAGCGGAGGCGGGGCGGGCGATACGCAGTATTTT. This codes for CASSGGGAGDTQYF. This chain joins TRBV7-2 and TRBJ2-3; maybe TRBD2 (6 bases). V was trimmed by 5 bases and J by 6 bases, leaving 15 bases between them. Germline CDR1 is SGHTA and CDR2 is FQGNSA. This CDR3 spans 14 amino acids.

The chain is built from TRBV15 and TRBJ2-7; D possibly corresponds to TRBD1 (6 bases). Germline V lookup: CDR1 LNHNV, CDR2 YYDKDF (reference sequence). Trimming left V 1 base short and J 6 bases short, with 13 bases between. CDR3 length: 14 residues. The CDR3 protein is CATSRVERGGEQYF. CDR3 sequence (DNA): TGTGCCACCAGCAGAGTGGAGAGAGGGGGCGAGCAGTACTTC. Filled out from reference TRBV15 and TRBJ2-7, the complete variable domain reads DAMVIQNPRYQVTQFGKPVTLSCSQTLNHNVMYWYQQKSSQAPKLLFHYYDKDFNNEADTPDNFQSRRPNTSFCFLDIRSPGLGDTAMYLCATSRVERGGEQYFGPGTRLTVT.